A single sample gave rise to the 31 T cell receptor beta chains below, sequenced in a study of hypomethylating agent response in myelodysplastic syndrome. The data were produced by immunoSEQ multiplex PCR, yet TCRdb's version contains in-frame clones alone and is incomplete. The profile shows approximately 2,300 clones, about 86% of them singletons. Sequencing used bone marrow, obtained before or after starting hypomethylating agent treatment for myelodysplastic syndrome (not recorded which). The receptors originated from a human donor with myelodysplastic syndrome.

The V and J genes are TRBV27 and TRBJ2-5; 7 bases line up with TRBD1. TRBJ2-7 matches the DNA end more closely, so the J call is doubtful. The germline V gene encodes CDR1 MNHEY and CDR2 SMNVEV (reference sequence). This CDR3 has 14 amino acids. Here the CDR3 DNA reads TGTGCCAGCAGTTTATCAGGGGGCAGTTACGAGCAGTACTTC. It specifies CASSLSGGSYEQYF.

J is TRBJ1-1 and V is TRBV19; a weak D match, TRBD1 (5 bases). Germline CDR1 LNHDA, CDR2 SQIVND (reference sequence). V shed 2 bases and J shed 6 bases, with 13 bases lying between them. This CDR3 has 14 amino acids. CDR3 region: CASSIPAGMAEAFF. CDR3 DNA: TGTGCCAGTAGTATACCGGCAGGGATGGCTGAAGCTTTCTTT.

V is TRBV6-1 and J is TRBJ2-7; D is unclear. This CDR3 is built from 13 residues. V was trimmed by 2 bases and J by 1 base, leaving 6 bases between them. Per germline, CDR1 MNHNS and CDR2 SASEGT. CDR3 bases: TGTGCCAGCAGTGAACAACCATCCTACGAGCAGTACTTC. It codes for CASSEQPSYEQYF.

The V call is TRBV7-9, the J call TRBJ2-3; TRBD2 agrees at 8 bases. The CDR3 sequence is 14 residues long. Germline trimming cut 5 bases from V and 7 bases from J; bases unmatched to any gene: 8. From germline, CDR1 is SEHNR and CDR2 FQNEAQ (reference sequence). CDR3 DNA sequence: TGTGCCAGCAGCCCCCGGGAGGGTCGGAATACGCAGTATTTT. It codes for CASSPREGRNTQYF.

V and J are TRBV28 and TRBJ2-7; 8 bases agree with TRBD1. This CDR3 contains 16 residues. The germline V gene encodes CDR1 MDHEN and CDR2 SYDVKM. The V segment lost 4 bases and the J segment 7 bases; nucleotides outside the gene matches: 15. The CDR3 coding sequence is TGTGCCAGCAGTTCCGGCAGGGGGCGATTCTCTTGGGAGCAGTACTTC. Translated, it gives CASSSGRGRFSWEQYF.

Only a few counts were recorded for this clone. This chain links TRBV7-6 with TRBJ2-7; 9 bases match TRBD1. CDR1 is SGHVS and CDR2 is FNYEAQ in the germline V gene. This CDR3 has 16 amino acids. Unmatched junction bases numbered 9, after V lost 5 bases and J lost 1 base. CDR3 sequence (DNA): TGTGCCAGCAGCGCAGAGGGACAGGGAGGGTCCTACGAGCAGTACTTC. Residues: CASSAEGQGGSYEQYF.

This rearrangement joins TRBV7-2 to TRBJ2-1; D uncertain. The CDR3 has 13 residues. The germline V and J ends were trimmed by 2 bases and 5 bases, with 7 bases remaining between them. Germline V gene data show CDR1 as SGHTA and CDR2 as FQGNSA. DNA for the CDR3: TGTGCCAGCAGCTTAATTGGCAACAATGAGCAGTTCTTC. It codes for CASSLIGNNEQFF.

The chain uses TRBV6-1 and TRBJ2-6; D call uncertain. CDR1 is MNHNS, CDR2 SASEGT, per germline. CDR3 length equals 14 residues. V dropped 3 bases and J dropped 0 bases, with 3 bases sitting between them. Here the CDR3 reads CASSDNSGANVLTF. The CDR3 nucleotides read TGTGCCAGCAGTGACAACTCTGGGGCCAACGTCCTGACTTTC.

The genes are TRBV11-2 and TRBJ1-3; D not certain. The CDR3 spans 13 residues. CDR1 and CDR2 (germline): SGHAT, FQNNGV. V was pared by 5 bases and J by 4 bases, with 9 bases between. The CDR3 DNA reads TGTGCCAGCAGCCGGGTTTCCGGAAACACCATATATTTT. It yields the protein CASSRVSGNTIYF.

The chain employs TRBV7-2 and TRBJ2-7; 10 bases are a match to TRBD1. This CDR3 has 14 amino acids. The junction had 10 bases not matched to a gene; V was cut back by 5 bases and J by 9 bases. Germline V gives CDR1 SGHTA, CDR2 FQGNSA. CDR3 protein: CASSPGGTGVGQYF. CDR3 in DNA: TGTGCCAGCAGCCCCGGAGGGACAGGGGTTGGGCAGTACTTC. Drawing the rest from reference TRBV7-2 and TRBJ2-7, the complete variable domain is GAGVSQSPSNKVTEKGKDVELRCDPISGHTALYWYRQSLGQGLEFLIYFQGNSAPDKSGLPSDRFSAERTGGSVSTLTIQRTQQEDSAVYLCASSPGGTGVGQYFGPGTRLTVT.

The rearrangement links TRBV28 to TRBJ2-3, with 7 bases matching TRBD2. V gave up 2 bases and J gave up 7 bases; unmatched junction bases: 12. The CDR3 runs 16 residues. The V gene's germline CDR1 is MDHEN and CDR2 SYDVKM. The CDR3: CASSLRGDLTVNTQYF. The CDR3 DNA is TGTGCCAGCAGTTTACGGGGGGACTTAACGGTAAATACGCAGTATTTT.

V gene TRBV30 combines with J gene TRBJ2-7; TRBD1 might be the D (5 bases). The CDR3 consists of 15 residues. Germline V CDR1 and CDR2: GTSNPN, SVGIG (reference sequence). The V end lost 3 bases, the J end lost 1 base, and 16 bases lay between the germline ends. The CDR3 loop is CAWRPLWTPSYEQYF. The DNA for the CDR3 is TGTGCCTGGAGGCCGCTGTGGACACCTTCCTACGAGCAGTACTTC.

This clone was picked up a small number of times. The V and J genes are TRBV4-2 and TRBJ2-2; 7 positions match TRBD2. The CDR3 contains 16 residues. The germline V gene encodes CDR1 LGHNA and CDR2 YNFKEQ. J was trimmed by 5 bases and V by 3 bases; bases with no gene match: 9. For the CDR3, the DNA is TGTGCCAGCAGCCAGGGAGACGGGAGGCGGACCGGGGAGCTGTTTTTT. Its protein is CASSQGDGRRTGELFF.

The rearrangement joins TRBV7-2 to TRBJ1-5; D possibly corresponds to TRBD1 (6 bases). This CDR3 comprises 14 residues. Germline loops: CDR1 SGHTA, CDR2 FQGNSA. Trimming pared 2 bases from V and 5 bases from J, leaving 10 bases between. This CDR3 is CASSLSGVDQPQHF. CDR3 DNA sequence: TGTGCCAGCAGCTTATCAGGGGTGGATCAGCCCCAGCATTTT.

The rearrangement uses TRBV11-3 and TRBJ2-7, with D perhaps TRBD2 (6 bases). This CDR3 region has 13 residues. The V and J ends lost 5 bases and 5 bases respectively, with 13 bases between them. The germline V gene has CDR1 SGHNT and CDR2 YENEEA. CDR3 loop: CASSLAQGHEQYF. DNA for the CDR3: TGTGCCAGCAGCCTAGCGCAGGGCCACGAGCAGTACTTC.

This sequence joins TRBV5-8 and TRBJ2-3, with TRBD2 matching 8 bases. The ends lost 0 bases at V and 2 bases at J; junction bases unmatched: 8. The length of the CDR3 is 17 residues. Germline assignment: CDR1 SGHTS and CDR2 YDEGEE. The CDR3 sequence is CASSLGASGGVTDTQYF. Here the CDR3 DNA reads TGTGCCAGCAGCTTGGGGGCCTCCGGGGGGGTCACAGATACGCAGTATTTT.

This clone is classed as large. This chain joins TRBV7-9 and TRBJ2-7; D is perhaps TRBD2 (6 bases). The CDR3 sequence is 15 residues long. CDR1 and CDR2 (germline): SEHNR, FQNEAQ (reference sequence). The V gene lost 4 bases and the J gene lost 4 bases, with 17 bases spanning the gap. The CDR3 DNA follows: TGTGCCAGCAGCTACCGGGACTGGGGGGAATACGAGCAGTACTTC. Its protein is CASSYRDWGEYEQYF.

The CDR3 DNA reads TGCGCCAGCAGCCAAGGCTGGCGCTCTGGGGCCAACGTCCTGACTTTC. It translates to CASSQGWRSGANVLTF. The chain joins TRBV4-1 to TRBJ2-6; no clear D. V was cut by 1 base and J by 0 bases, with 7 bases left in between. The CDR3 has 16 residues. CDR1 is MGHRA, CDR2 YSYEKL, per germline.

This clone has a handful of counts. V gene TRBV7-9 combines with J gene TRBJ2-3; tentatively, D is TRBD2 (5 bases). With 6 bases removed from V and 6 bases from J, the gap between germline ends came to 16 bases. Germline CDR1 and CDR2: SEHNR and FQNEAQ (reference sequence). The CDR3 extends over 14 amino acids. CDR3 amino acids: CASRPPGSGDTQYF. The DNA of the CDR3 is TGTGCCAGCAGGCCCCCGGGGTCCGGGGATACGCAGTATTTT. The full variable domain, in which reference TRBV7-9 and TRBJ2-3 provide the parts outside the CDR3, is DTGVSQNPRHKITKRGQNVTFRCDPISEHNRLYWYRQTLGQGPEFLTYFQNEAQLEKSRLLSDRFSAERPKGSFSTLEIQRTEQGDSAMYLCASRPPGSGDTQYFGPGTRLTVL.

The J gene is TRBJ1-1, the V gene TRBV28; 7 nucleotides agree with TRBD1. V was clipped by 2 bases and J by 5 bases; unmatched bases: 8. Germline V lookup: CDR1 MDHEN, CDR2 SYDVKM. The CDR3 is made up of 15 amino acids. In DNA form, the CDR3 reads TGTGCCAGCAGTTTACGAAGGACAGGAGAAACTGAAGCTTTCTTT. It codes for CASSLRRTGETEAFF.

The chain joins TRBV6-1 to TRBJ2-7, with D possibly being TRBD1 (6 bases). This CDR3 spans 13 amino acids. V lost 4 bases to trimming and J lost 3 bases, with 10 bases between them. Per the germline V gene, CDR1 is MNHNS and CDR2 is SASEGT. CDR3 residues: CASSVTTGYEQYF. CDR3 in DNA: TGTGCCAGCAGTGTAACGACAGGCTACGAGCAGTACTTC.

The chain employs TRBV4-2 and TRBJ2-7; 12 nucleotides match TRBD2. The CDR3 length is 20 residues. V lost 0 bases, J lost 1 base, and 13 bases stayed unmatched. CDR1 is LGHNA and CDR2 is YNFKEQ in the germline V gene. The DNA of the CDR3 is TGTGCCAGCAGCCAAGATATCCCCCCCCCGACTAGCGGGGGATCCTACGAGCAGTACTTC. It specifies CASSQDIPPPTSGGSYEQYF.

This chain joins TRBV4-1 and TRBJ2-7; D is unresolved. The length of the CDR3 is 13 residues. V was trimmed by 1 base and J by 0 bases, leaving 4 bases between them. The germline V gene encodes CDR1 MGHRA and CDR2 YSYEKL. CDR3 in DNA: TGCGCCAGCAGCCAAGCGGGCTCCTACGAGCAGTACTTC. This encodes CASSQAGSYEQYF.

V gene TRBV19 combines with J gene TRBJ2-1; TRBD1 matches at 11 bases. Germline CDR1 and CDR2: LNHDA and SQIVND (reference sequence). This CDR3 comprises 13 residues. After removal of 6 bases from V and 6 bases from J, the junction contained 1 base not matched to a gene. CDR3 coding DNA: TGTGCCAGTAGCGGGACAGGGGGCAATGAGCAGTTCTTC. Its translation: CASSGTGGNEQFF.

In this sample, this clone turned up once. The CDR3 DNA reads as TGTGCAAGTCGCAAGACAGGTCATGGCTACACCTTC. As protein: CASRKTGHGYTF. This rearrangement joins TRBV12-2 to TRBJ1-2; the table's D call TRBD1 went unverified against the DNA. TRBV12-2 is a pseudogene locus. This CDR3 region has 12 residues.

The chain combines TRBV30 with TRBJ2-3; D perhaps matches TRBD1 (5 bases). The CDR3 is 15 amino acids. The V end lost 0 bases, the J end lost 0 bases, and 10 bases lay between the germline ends. Looked up from germline, CDR1 is GTSNPN and CDR2 is SVGIG (reference sequence). Here the CDR3 reads CAWSVPRASTDTQYF. The CDR3 region has the DNA TGTGCCTGGAGTGTACCCAGGGCAAGCACAGATACGCAGTATTTT.

With respect to this clone: A read error may account for a junction end that differs from germline. In the same sample, other DNA sequences code for this CDR3. The V gene is TRBV6-5, the J gene TRBJ1-2; 8 bases fit TRBD1. The CDR3 consists of 14 residues. CDR1 is MNHEY, CDR2 SVGAGI, per germline. The CDR3 DNA follows: TGCGCCAGCAGTTCCGGGACAGGTGGCATTGGCTACACCTTC. The encoded protein is CASSSGTGGIGYTF.

J is TRBJ2-5 and V is TRBV6-5; a possible D gene is TRBD1 (6 bases). V lost 7 bases and J 3 bases, leaving 12 bases between the germline ends. CDR1 is MNHEY, CDR2 SVGAGI, per germline. The CDR3 is 13 amino acids. CDR3 nucleotide sequence: TGTGCCAGCAATCCCCCAGGGGAAGAGACCCAGTACTTC. Protein sequence: CASNPPGEETQYF.

V usage is TRBV14 and J usage is TRBJ2-7; TRBD1 agrees at 11 bases. V was clipped by 4 bases and J by 5 bases; unmatched bases: 7. Germline V gene sequence: CDR1 SGHDN, CDR2 FVKESK. The CDR3 totals 15 residues. DNA for the CDR3: TGTGCCAGCAGCCGCGGACAGGGGGCTTCCCACGAGCAGTACTTC. Translating it yields CASSRGQGASHEQYF.

This sequence joins TRBV6-5 and TRBJ1-5, with D unresolved. The V and J ends lost 5 bases and 6 bases respectively, with 11 bases between them. The CDR3 is made up of 13 amino acids. Germline assignment: CDR1 MNHEY and CDR2 SVGAGI. This CDR3 reads CASSIGMRQPQHF. In nucleotides, the CDR3 is TGTGCCAGCAGTATTGGGATGCGTCAGCCCCAGCATTTT.

The rearrangement joins TRBV2 to TRBJ2-7; a weak D match, TRBD2 (5 bases). Per the germline V gene, CDR1 is SNHLY and CDR2 is FYNNEI. CDR3 length: 14 residues. Trimming pared 7 bases from V and 3 bases from J, leaving 16 bases between. CDR3 nucleotide sequence: TGTGCCAGCACCGCGGGTGGAAACAACTACGAGCAGTACTTC. This encodes CASTAGGNNYEQYF.